This T cell receptor (beta chain) was retrieved from a study of blood T cell repertoires in COVID-19 (dated by TCRdb to the early 2020s). Some background on the complete study: Samples from collaborators originated in the United States, Italy and Spain and spanned both the acute and convalescent phases of COVID-19. The repertoires were made available in a free public database intended to serve as a resource for research on the immune response to SARS-CoV-2. The material from the prospective study consisted of cDNA or gDNA derived from T cells, B-cell-depleted T cells, or PBMCs. The samples were drawn from the first 160 participants of the ongoing ImmuneRACE study and from 1,200 or so subjects provided by 6 global collaborators. The sample metadata nearly always contained a de-identified subject ID, COVID-19 status, age in years and sex. HLA class I and class II types, where available, came from metadata supplied by the sample provider rather than from assay-based typing. The dataset comprised deeply sampled blood TCRbeta repertoires from subjects exposed to, actively infected with, or recovered from COVID-19. Overall results and qualifications from the work: The amount of clinical and demographic metadata varied by source and participant and was provided uncurated.

The CDR3, cysteine through phenylalanine, is 15 amino acids long. Kept here is only the CDR3 DNA, which spans 45 bases and is read in frame from base 1. The junction carries 9 bases between V and J, which are trimmed by 3 bases and 0 bases respectively. The germline V gene sets CDR1 to KGHSH and CDR2 to LQKENI. A note on this clone: It lacks a known antigen. The input lacks base qualities; no much larger clone sits a single base away.

Each collaborating institution followed its own protocols to collect whole blood in K2EDTA tubes. For TCRbeta analysis, collaborator samples were shipped as frozen whole blood, as isolated PBMCs, or as DNA extracted from either sample type. TCRbeta CDR3 regions were amplified from genomic DNA using the immunoSEQ Assay, a bias-controlled multiplex PCR. In the original analysis: The number of nucleated cells in each sample was estimated from the amplification of reference gene primers within the assay. To quantify the absolute abundance of each unique TCRbeta CDR3 rearrangement, sequence reads were collapsed and filtered. For each sample, productive Simpson clonality was calculated as the square root of Simpson's diversity index across productive rearrangements. Imported from immuneACCESS, the table was reduced by TCRdb to in-frame sequences with V and J called. These copies leave out some clones; in studies compared against another copy, an unresolved V gene accounts for under half, and the cause of the remainder is not known. That table is the source of V, J and clone size, and D and trimming were worked out from the DNA. This sample comprises about 45,000 clones, more than 80% of them detected only once. The ten largest make up over 7% of the sample.

The sequencing sample was made of peripheral blood. This sequence uses TRBV18 and TRBJ1-5; no D segment can be confidently identified. This clonotype was obtained from a man at least 80 years old in a cohort sampled during active COVID-19. The nucleotides are TGTGCCAGCTCACCCTCCGTTAATAGCAATCAGCCCCAGCATTTT. Its protein product is CASSPSVNSNQPQHF.